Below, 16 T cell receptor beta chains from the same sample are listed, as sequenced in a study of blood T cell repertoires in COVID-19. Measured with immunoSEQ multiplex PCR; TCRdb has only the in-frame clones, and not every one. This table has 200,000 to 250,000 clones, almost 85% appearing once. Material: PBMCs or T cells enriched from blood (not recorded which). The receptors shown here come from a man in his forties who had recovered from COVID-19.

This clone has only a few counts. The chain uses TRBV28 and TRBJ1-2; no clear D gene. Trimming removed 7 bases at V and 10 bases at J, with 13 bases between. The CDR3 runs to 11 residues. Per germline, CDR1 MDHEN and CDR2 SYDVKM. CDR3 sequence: CASNLSRVYTF. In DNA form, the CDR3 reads TGTGCCAGCAATCTATCCCGGGTCTACACCTTC.

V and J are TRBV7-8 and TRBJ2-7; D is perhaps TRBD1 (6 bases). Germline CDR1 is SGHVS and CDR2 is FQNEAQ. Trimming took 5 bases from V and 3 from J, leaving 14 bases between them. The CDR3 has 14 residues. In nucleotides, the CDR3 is TGTGCCAGCAGCCCGCCCCAGGGGTTCTACGAGCAGTACTTC. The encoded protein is CASSPPQGFYEQYF.

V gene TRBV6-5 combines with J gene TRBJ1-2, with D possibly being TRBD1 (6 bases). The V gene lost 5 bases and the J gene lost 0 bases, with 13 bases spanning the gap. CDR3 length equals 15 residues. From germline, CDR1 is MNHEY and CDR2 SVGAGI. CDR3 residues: CASSKTGGSNYGYTF. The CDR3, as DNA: TGTGCCAGCAGTAAGACAGGCGGGTCTAACTATGGCTACACCTTC.

CDR3: CASTSGQGRTEAFF. CDR3 in DNA: TGTGCCAGCACTTCGGGACAGGGGAGGACTGAAGCTTTCTTT. The V and J genes are TRBV27 and TRBJ1-1; 10 positions match TRBD1. From germline, CDR1 is MNHEY and CDR2 SMNVEV (reference sequence). This CDR3 has 14 residues. V was pared by 7 bases and J by 5 bases, with 7 bases of the junction left unmatched.

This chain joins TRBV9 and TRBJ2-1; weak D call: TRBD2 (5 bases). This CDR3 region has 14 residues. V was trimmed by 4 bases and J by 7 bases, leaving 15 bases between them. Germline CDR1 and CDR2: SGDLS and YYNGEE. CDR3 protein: CASSPSGSSNEQFF. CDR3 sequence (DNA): TGTGCCAGCAGCCCCAGCGGATCTTCAAATGAGCAGTTCTTC.

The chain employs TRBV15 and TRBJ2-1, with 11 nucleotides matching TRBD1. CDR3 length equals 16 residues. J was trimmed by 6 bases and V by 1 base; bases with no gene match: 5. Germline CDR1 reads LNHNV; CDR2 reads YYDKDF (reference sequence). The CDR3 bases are TGTGCCACCAGCAGAGGGACAGGGGGCTCGGCCAATGAGCAGTTCTTC. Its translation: CATSRGTGGSANEQFF.

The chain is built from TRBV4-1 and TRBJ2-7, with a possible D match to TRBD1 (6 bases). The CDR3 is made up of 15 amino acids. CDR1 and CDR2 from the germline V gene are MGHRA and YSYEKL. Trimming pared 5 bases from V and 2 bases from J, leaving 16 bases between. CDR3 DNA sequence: TGCGCCAGCAGCTTCCGGGACACCTTAACCTACGAGCAGTACTTC. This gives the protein CASSFRDTLTYEQYF.

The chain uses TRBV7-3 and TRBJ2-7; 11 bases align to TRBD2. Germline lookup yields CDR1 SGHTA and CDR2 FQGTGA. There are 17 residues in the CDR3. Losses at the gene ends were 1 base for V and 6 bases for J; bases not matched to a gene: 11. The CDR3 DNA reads TGTGCCAGCAGCTTAAGGCGTGCTAGCGGGAGGACGGGCGAGCAGTACTTC. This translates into CASSLRRASGRTGEQYF.

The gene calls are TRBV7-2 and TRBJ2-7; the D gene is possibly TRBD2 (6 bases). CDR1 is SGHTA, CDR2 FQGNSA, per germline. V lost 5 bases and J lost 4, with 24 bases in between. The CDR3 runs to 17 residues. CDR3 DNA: TGTGCCAGCAGCAGCCGCCATGGGGGGACGGACCTTTACGAGCAGTACTTC. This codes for CASSSRHGGTDLYEQYF.

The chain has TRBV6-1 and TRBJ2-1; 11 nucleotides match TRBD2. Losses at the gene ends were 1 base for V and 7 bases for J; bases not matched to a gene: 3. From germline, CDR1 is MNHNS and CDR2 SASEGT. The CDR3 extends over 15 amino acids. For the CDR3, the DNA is TGTGCCAGCAGTGAAGGACTAGCGGGGAGGAATGAGCAGTTCTTC. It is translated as CASSEGLAGRNEQFF.

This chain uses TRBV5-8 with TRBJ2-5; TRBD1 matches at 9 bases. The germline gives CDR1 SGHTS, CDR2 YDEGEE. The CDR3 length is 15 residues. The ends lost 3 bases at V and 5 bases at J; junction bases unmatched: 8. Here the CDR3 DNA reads TGTGCCAGCAGCTGGGACAGGGAAAAGGAGGAGACCCAGTACTTC. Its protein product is CASSWDREKEETQYF.

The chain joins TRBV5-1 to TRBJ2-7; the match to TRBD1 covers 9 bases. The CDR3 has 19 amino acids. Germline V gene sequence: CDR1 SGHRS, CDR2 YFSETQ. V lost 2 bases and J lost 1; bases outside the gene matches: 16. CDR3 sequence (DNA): TGCGCCAGCAGCTTTGGGACAGGGCGCACCTCCTCAACTTCCTACGAGCAGTACTTC. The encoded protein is CASSFGTGRTSSTSYEQYF.

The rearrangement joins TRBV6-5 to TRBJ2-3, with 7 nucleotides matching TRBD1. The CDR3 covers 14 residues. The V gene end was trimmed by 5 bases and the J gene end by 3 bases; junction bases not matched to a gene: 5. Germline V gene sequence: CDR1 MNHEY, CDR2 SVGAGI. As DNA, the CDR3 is TGTGCCAGCAGTATACAGGGGCAGACAGATACGCAGTATTTT. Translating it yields CASSIQGQTDTQYF.

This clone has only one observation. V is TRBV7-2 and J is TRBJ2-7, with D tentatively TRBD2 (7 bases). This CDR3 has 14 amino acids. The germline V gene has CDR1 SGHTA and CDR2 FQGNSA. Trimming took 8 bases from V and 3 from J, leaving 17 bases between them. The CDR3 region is CASLAGRGGYEQYF. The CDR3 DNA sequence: TGTGCCAGCCTCGCGGGGAGGGGGGGCTACGAGCAGTACTTC.

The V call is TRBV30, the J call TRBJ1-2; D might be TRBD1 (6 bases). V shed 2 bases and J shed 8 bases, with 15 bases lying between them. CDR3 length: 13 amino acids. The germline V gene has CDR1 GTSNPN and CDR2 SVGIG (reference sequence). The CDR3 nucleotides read TGTGCCTGGAGTCGGGGGGCCGGGCGGGGCTACACCTTC. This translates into CAWSRGAGRGYTF.

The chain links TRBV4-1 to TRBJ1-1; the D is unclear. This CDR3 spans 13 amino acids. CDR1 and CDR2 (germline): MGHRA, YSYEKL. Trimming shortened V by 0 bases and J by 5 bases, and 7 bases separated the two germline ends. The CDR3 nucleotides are TGCGCCAGCAGCCAAGATCGAGGGACTGAAGCTTTCTTT. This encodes CASSQDRGTEAFF.